A single sample is the source of the 31 T cell receptor beta chains below, sequenced in a study of cytomegalovirus exposure and HLA in healthy donors. The PCR had 60 Vbeta and 13 Jbeta primers. Clones were sequenced by immunoSEQ multiplex PCR, and TCRdb holds only the in-frame ones, with some missing. The data show over 150,000 clones, approximately 77% seen once. The material sequenced was PBMCs. These receptors all come from a male donor in good health and CMV-seropositive.

J is TRBJ1-2 and V is TRBV30; tentatively, D is TRBD1 (6 bases). V lost 4 bases and J lost 8, with 23 bases in between. This CDR3 contains 15 residues. CDR1 is GTSNPN, CDR2 SVGIG, per germline (reference sequence). CDR3 residues: CAWTHRDIYFGGYTF. The DNA of the CDR3 is TGTGCCTGGACCCACCGGGACATATACTTTGGGGGCTACACCTTC.

The rearrangement joins TRBV4-1 to TRBJ2-5, with 7 bases that match TRBD2. This CDR3 has 15 amino acids. Germline V CDR1 and CDR2: MGHRA, YSYEKL. The junction had 8 bases not matched to a gene; V was cut back by 0 bases and J by 7 bases. The CDR3 DNA reads TGCGCCAGCAGCCAAGATCCCCCGGCGGGGGTGACCCAGTACTTC. This codes for CASSQDPPAGVTQYF.

The chain combines TRBV7-8 with TRBJ1-5; a weak D match, TRBD1 (5 bases). The CDR3 has 15 amino acids. With 5 bases removed from V and 5 bases from J, the gap between germline ends came to 16 bases. CDR1 is SGHVS, CDR2 FQNEAQ, per germline. The CDR3 nucleotides are TGTGCCAGCAGCAAGTACCAGGGAACGGATCAGCCCCAGCATTTT. Amino acids: CASSKYQGTDQPQHF.

The V gene is TRBV11-2, the J gene TRBJ1-1, with TRBD1 matching over 7 bases. The CDR3 runs to 16 residues. In germline, CDR1 is SGHAT, CDR2 FQNNGV. The V segment lost 1 base and the J segment 0 bases; nucleotides outside the gene matches: 5. The CDR3 loop reads CASSLGTGFLNTEAFF. In nucleotides, the CDR3 is TGTGCCAGCAGCTTAGGGACAGGCTTTCTGAACACTGAAGCTTTCTTT. The complete variable domain, with remaining parts taken from reference TRBV11-2 and TRBJ1-1, reads EAGVAQSPRYKIIEKRQSVAFWCNPISGHATLYWYQQILGQGPKLLIQFQNNGVVDDSQLPKDRFSAERLKGVDSTLKIQPAKLEDSAVYLCASSLGTGFLNTEAFFGQGTRLTVV.

The chain carries TRBV5-1 and TRBJ2-3; D is unresolved. Trimming cost V 0 bases and J 2 bases, with 7 bases left between them. CDR3 length: 14 residues. Germline V gene sequence: CDR1 SGHRS, CDR2 YFSETQ. The CDR3 protein is CASSLATATDTQYF. CDR3 nucleotides: TGCGCCAGCAGCTTGGCCACAGCCACAGATACGCAGTATTTT.

This chain uses TRBV12-5 with TRBJ1-1; TRBD1 aligns across 11 bases. CDR3 length: 19 amino acids. The V segment lost 0 bases and the J segment 3 bases; nucleotides outside the gene matches: 12. CDR1 is LGHNT and CDR2 is FRNRAP in the germline V gene. This CDR3 is CASGLVRTGTGGVYTEAFF. The CDR3 region has the DNA TGTGCTAGTGGTTTGGTCCGTACCGGGACAGGGGGAGTGTACACTGAAGCTTTCTTT.

This clone occurred once. The rearrangement joins TRBV4-3 to TRBJ2-6; TRBD1 is a possible D gene (6 bases). V was pared by 0 bases and J by 0 bases, with 12 bases between. The CDR3 is 18 amino acids. CDR1 and CDR2 (germline): LGHNA, YSLEER. The CDR3 coding sequence is TGCGCCAGCAGCCAAGAATGGACAGCCCTCTCTGGGGCCAACGTCCTGACTTTC. Protein sequence: CASSQEWTALSGANVLTF.

The V call is TRBV6-5, the J call TRBJ1-2; TRBD1 might be the D (5 bases). Germline V lookup: CDR1 MNHEY, CDR2 SVGAGI. V was pared by 2 bases and J by 1 base, with 5 bases between. There are 13 residues in the CDR3. CDR3 residues: CASSYDSNYGYTF. CDR3 nucleotide sequence: TGTGCCAGCAGTTACGACAGTAACTATGGCTACACCTTC.

The chain has TRBV21-1 and TRBJ1-1; TRBD1 was called by the table and not checked on the DNA. TRBV21-1 is annotated as a pseudogene. This CDR3 has 13 amino acids. CDR3 region: CAGRGRVGTEAFF. The CDR3 nucleotides are TGTGCCGGCAGGGGGCGAGTGGGCACTGAAGCTTTCTTT.

The chain carries TRBV5-1 and TRBJ1-1; TRBD1 aligns across 8 bases. The junction had 8 bases not matched to a gene; V was cut back by 3 bases and J by 4 bases. Germline V lookup: CDR1 SGHRS, CDR2 YFSETQ. This CDR3 has 15 amino acids. CDR3 DNA: TGCGCCAGCAGCTCCCAGGGGGCTCAGGGCACTGAAGCTTTCTTT. Protein sequence: CASSSQGAQGTEAFF.

V and J are TRBV4-3 and TRBJ2-2; D is possibly TRBD2 (6 bases). CDR3 length equals 15 residues. Trimming took 4 bases from V and 2 from J, leaving 11 bases between them. Per the germline V gene, CDR1 is LGHNA and CDR2 is YSLEER. CDR3 sequence reads: CASSREAYNTGELFF. The CDR3 DNA follows: TGCGCCAGCAGCCGGGAGGCGTACAACACCGGGGAGCTGTTTTTT.

The chain couples TRBV9 to TRBJ1-3; D not certain. Germline V gene lookup returns CDR1 SGDLS and CDR2 YYNGEE. Trimming shortened V by 0 bases and J by 4 bases, and 11 bases separated the two germline ends. The CDR3 extends over 15 amino acids. The CDR3 bases are TGTGCCAGCAGCGTAGCGGGGTCGTTCGGAAACACCATATATTTT. This sequence encodes CASSVAGSFGNTIYF.

The chain combines TRBV15 with TRBJ1-1; no firm D call. V was shortened by 2 bases and J by 1 base, with 5 bases between the two germline ends. In germline, CDR1 is LNHNV, CDR2 YYDKDF (reference sequence). The CDR3 consists of 13 residues. CDR3 in amino acids: CATSRTGNTEAFF. CDR3 in DNA: TGTGCCACCAGCAGAACGGGGAACACTGAAGCTTTCTTT.

The V gene is TRBV7-9, the J gene TRBJ1-2, with D maybe TRBD1 (5 bases). V was shortened by 1 base and J by 7 bases, with 13 bases between the two germline ends. The CDR3 extends over 14 amino acids. Germline V gives CDR1 SEHNR, CDR2 FQNEAQ (reference sequence). CDR3 region: CASSLDVGGGGYTF. The CDR3 DNA reads as TGTGCCAGCAGCTTAGATGTTGGGGGAGGTGGCTACACCTTC.

Only a few counts were recorded for this clone. An end of the junction differs from the germline gene, which may be a read error. V and J are TRBV4-1 and TRBJ2-2; D perhaps matches TRBD1 (6 bases). The CDR3 has 14 residues. CDR1 is MGHRA and CDR2 is YSYEKL in the germline V gene. The CDR3 DNA reads TGCGCCAGCAGCCCAGCACAGGGTATAGGGGAGTTGTTTTTT. It translates to CASSPAQGIGELFF.

This clone has just a few counts. This sequence joins TRBV6-5 and TRBJ1-3; D remains ambiguous. CDR1 MNHEY and CDR2 SVGAGI come from the germline V gene. V lost 5 bases and J lost 1, with 6 bases in between. The CDR3 contains 13 residues. DNA for the CDR3: TGTGCCAGCAGTCTCCAGTCTGGAAACACCATATATTTT. It encodes CASSLQSGNTIYF.

This clone was counted between two and nine times. V is TRBV13 and J is TRBJ2-1, with 16 bases matching TRBD2. The J segment lost 9 bases and the V segment lost 10 bases, leaving 9 bases of the junction unmatched. The CDR3 consists of 15 residues. Germline V gene data show CDR1 as PRHDT and CDR2 as FYEKMQ (reference sequence). In DNA form, the CDR3 reads TGTGCCATTGGGACTAGCGGGGGGGCTTGGGCTGAGCAGTTCTTC. Amino acid sequence: CAIGTSGGAWAEQFF.

This clone was found once. The chain is built from TRBV5-5 and TRBJ1-1, with 7 bases fitting TRBD1. The CDR3 has 14 residues. V lost 1 base, J lost 3 bases, and 3 bases stayed unmatched. Per the germline V gene, CDR1 is SGHKS and CDR2 is YYEKEE (reference sequence). The chain's CDR3 is CASSLWDRDTEAFF. The CDR3 DNA follows: TGTGCCAGCAGCTTGTGGGACAGAGACACTGAAGCTTTCTTT.

V and J are TRBV7-8 and TRBJ1-2, with 8 bases identical to TRBD1. The CDR3 is 14 residues long. J lost 6 bases, V lost 0 bases, and 3 bases had no gene match. Germline V lookup: CDR1 SGHVS, CDR2 FQNEAQ. This CDR3 is CASSLAQTGDGYTF. DNA for the CDR3: TGTGCCAGCAGCTTAGCGCAGACAGGGGATGGCTACACCTTC.

This chain uses TRBV5-1 with TRBJ2-2, with D possibly being TRBD1 (7 bases). Trimming shortened V by 4 bases and J by 6 bases, and 16 bases separated the two germline ends. In germline, CDR1 is SGHRS, CDR2 YFSETQ. The CDR3 extends over 15 amino acids. The CDR3 loop is CASSAGQFLSGELFF. Written as DNA, the CDR3 is TGCGCCAGCAGCGCGGGACAGTTTTTGTCCGGGGAGCTGTTTTTT.

CDR3: CASSSGTGGPEAFF. The CDR3 DNA is TGTGCCAGCAGTTCCGGGACAGGGGGCCCTGAAGCTTTCTTT. The V and J genes are TRBV6-6 and TRBJ1-1; 12 positions agree with TRBD1. V was clipped by 4 bases and J by 6 bases; unmatched bases: 3. Germline assignment: CDR1 MNHNY and CDR2 SVGAGI (reference sequence). This CDR3 region has 14 residues.

This chain connects TRBV21-1 to TRBJ2-1; TRBD2, as called in the table, went unchecked against the DNA. TRBV21-1 is a pseudogene segment. The CDR3 loop spans 17 amino acids. The chain's CDR3 is CASSYDPGLAGGHEQFF. CDR3 bases: TGTGCCAGCAGTTACGACCCGGGACTAGCGGGGGGGCACGAGCAGTTCTTC.

The rearrangement links TRBV7-8 to TRBJ1-1; TRBD1 is a possible D gene (5 bases). CDR3 length equals 14 residues. V was shortened by 1 base and J by 5 bases, with 11 bases between the two germline ends. The germline CDR1 and CDR2 sequences are SGHVS and FQNEAQ. The CDR3 nucleotides are TGTGCCAGCAGCTTAGAGTGGCGGGGGACTGAAGCTTTCTTT. Its protein is CASSLEWRGTEAFF. Full variable domain (missing parts from reference TRBV7-8 and TRBJ1-1): GAGVSQSPRYKVAKRGQDVALRCDPISGHVSLFWYQQALGQGPEFLTYFQNEAQLDKSGLPSDRFFAERPEGSVSTLKIQRTQQEDSAVYLCASSLEWRGTEAFFGQGTRLTVV.

This clone was seen more than once but under ten times. V and J are TRBV2 and TRBJ1-1; D remains ambiguous. Germline CDR1 and CDR2: SNHLY and FYNNEI. This CDR3 contains 12 residues. V lost 7 bases to trimming and J lost 0 bases, with 6 bases between them. The CDR3 sequence: CASTSVNTEAFF. CDR3 nucleotides: TGTGCCAGCACGTCGGTGAACACTGAAGCTTTCTTT.

The V call is TRBV25-1, the J call TRBJ1-6, with D maybe TRBD1 (6 bases). CDR3 length: 14 amino acids. The V end lost 4 bases, the J end lost 9 bases, and 13 bases lay between the germline ends. Germline-derived CDR1 and CDR2 are MGHDK and SYGVNS. The CDR3 DNA sequence: TGTGCCAGCAGTGTCTACAGGGTTGGTTCACCCCTCCACTTT. Its translation is CASSVYRVGSPLHF.

V gene TRBV6-6 combines with J gene TRBJ2-7, with 7 bases aligning to TRBD1. Germline CDR1 and CDR2: MNHNY and SVGAGI (reference sequence). The CDR3 totals 14 residues. After removal of 3 bases from V and 3 bases from J, the junction contained 5 bases not matched to a gene. CDR3 protein: CASSYTGVYYEQYF. For the CDR3, the DNA is TGTGCCAGCAGTTATACAGGGGTGTACTACGAGCAGTACTTC.

This chain links TRBV30 with TRBJ2-4; 10 positions match TRBD2. The germline CDR1 and CDR2 sequences are GTSNPN and SVGIG (reference sequence). After removal of 3 bases from V and 0 bases from J, the junction contained 2 bases not matched to a gene. The length of the CDR3 is 15 residues. In nucleotides, the CDR3 is TGTGCCTGGAGGCTAGCGGGGGCAGCCAAAAACATTCAGTACTTC. Its protein is CAWRLAGAAKNIQYF.

This clone showed up just a few times. The chain carries TRBV20-1 and TRBJ1-2; D might be TRBD1 (6 bases). V was cut by 1 base and J by 8 bases, with 8 bases left in between. CDR1 is DFQATT, CDR2 SNEGSKA, per germline (reference sequence). The CDR3 covers 11 residues. CDR3 amino acids: CSARVQGGYTF. The CDR3 DNA follows: TGCAGTGCTAGAGTACAGGGAGGCTACACCTTC.

On this clone itself: Other DNA sequences of this sample code for an identical CDR3. The gene calls are TRBV20-1 and TRBJ2-3, with 7 nucleotides matching TRBD2. CDR1 is DFQATT, CDR2 SNEGSKA, per germline (reference sequence). V lost 6 bases and J lost 6; bases outside the gene matches: 3. The CDR3 runs to 11 residues. CDR3 protein: CSAGGVDTQYF. CDR3 coding DNA: TGCAGTGCGGGGGGGGTGGATACGCAGTATTTT.

Details on this clone: One junction end does not reproduce the germline sequence, and a read error may be involved. The chain uses TRBV2 and TRBJ1-2; D gene uncertain. The CDR3 consists of 11 residues. In germline, CDR1 is SNHLY, CDR2 FYNNEI. The CDR3 region is CASSDGYGYPF. The CDR3 coding sequence is TGTGCCAGCAGTGACGGGTATGGCTACCCCTTC.

This sequence joins TRBV5-6 and TRBJ1-3, with TRBD1 as a possible D gene (6 bases). The germline gives CDR1 SGHDT, CDR2 YYEEEE. V shed 2 bases and J shed 0 bases, with 12 bases lying between them. The length of the CDR3 is 16 residues. The CDR3 DNA reads as TGTGCCAGCAGCTTAGGACAGCAATACTCTGGAAACACCATATATTTT. As protein: CASSLGQQYSGNTIYF.